The sequence of this T cell receptor beta chain was determined in a study of technical replicates of blood from a few donors. Sequenced by immunoSEQ multiplex PCR; TCRdb stores in-frame clones only, minus some. The data hold tens of thousands of clones, with 92% observed a single time. This clone was seen only once. The ends lost 0 bases at V and 2 bases at J; junction bases unmatched: 5. Germline CDR1 and CDR2: LGHNA and YSLEER. The CDR3 contains 16 residues. Source material: PBMCs. The TCR originated in a human donor in good health. Some clones in this sample may be carry-over from other donors' samples. This rearrangement joins TRBV4-3 to TRBJ1-1; 8 bases align to TRBD1. CDR3: CASSQDIRGQNTEAFF. CDR3 nucleotides: TGCGCCAGCAGCCAAGATATCAGGGGGCAAAACACTGAAGCTTTCTTT.